This T cell receptor beta chain comes out of a study of shared clonotypes between healthy human individuals. General study points: Limitation of the genetic and exposure-history diversity represented came from the few donors.

Germline CDR1 is SEHNR and CDR2 is FQNEAQ (reference sequence). This CDR3 has 14 amino acids. The ends lost 5 bases at V and 6 bases at J; junction bases unmatched: 1. TCRdb keeps only in-frame clones here, not all; method: immunoSEQ multiplex PCR. The sample has millions of clones, approximately 95% seen once. Worth noting for this clone: Its matching antigen is unknown.

The clonotype was recovered from a young man in good health. Some clones in this sample may be carry-over from other donors' samples. The sample comprised naive CD4+ T cells from PBMCs. Described subset: CD45RA+ positively selected. This chain connects TRBV7-9 to TRBJ2-4; 13 nucleotides agree with TRBD2. CDR3: CASSRLAGGNIQYF. In nucleotides, the CDR3 is TGTGCCAGCAGCCGACTAGCGGGAGGAAACATTCAGTACTTC.